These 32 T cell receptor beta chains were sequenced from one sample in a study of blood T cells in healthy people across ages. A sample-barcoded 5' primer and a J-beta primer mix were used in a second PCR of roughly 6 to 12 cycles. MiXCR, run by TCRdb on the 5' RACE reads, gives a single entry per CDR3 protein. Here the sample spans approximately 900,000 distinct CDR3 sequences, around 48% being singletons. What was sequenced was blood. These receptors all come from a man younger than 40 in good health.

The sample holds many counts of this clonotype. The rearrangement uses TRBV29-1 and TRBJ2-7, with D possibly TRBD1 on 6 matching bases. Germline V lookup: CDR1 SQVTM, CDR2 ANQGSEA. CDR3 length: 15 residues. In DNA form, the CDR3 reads TGCAGTCGTTGGTATGGACAGATGATGAGCTACGAGCAGTACTTC. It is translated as CSRWYGQMMSYEQYF.

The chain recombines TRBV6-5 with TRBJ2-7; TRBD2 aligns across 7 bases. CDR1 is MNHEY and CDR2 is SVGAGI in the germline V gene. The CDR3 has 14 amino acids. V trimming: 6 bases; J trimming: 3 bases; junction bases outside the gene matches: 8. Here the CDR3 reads CASSIRLAYYEQYF. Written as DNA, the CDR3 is TGTGCCAGCAGCATAAGACTAGCCTACTACGAGCAGTACTTC.

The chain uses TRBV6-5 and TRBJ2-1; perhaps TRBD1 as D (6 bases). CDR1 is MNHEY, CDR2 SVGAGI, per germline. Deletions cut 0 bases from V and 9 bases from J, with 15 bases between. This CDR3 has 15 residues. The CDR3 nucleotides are TGTGCCAGCAGTTACTCGAGGGCAGCAGGGGCTGAGCAGTTCTTC. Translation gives CASSYSRAAGAEQFF.

The CDR3: CASSQGPGQGRRRSYNSPLHF. The DNA for the CDR3 is TGCGCCAGCAGCCAAGGGCCCGGACAGGGAAGGCGTAGGTCCTATAATTCACCCCTCCACTTT. This chain uses TRBV4-1 with TRBJ1-6, with 8 positions matching TRBD1. Losses at the gene ends were 1 base for V and 1 base for J; bases not matched to a gene: 15. The CDR3 sequence is 21 residues long. Germline CDR1 and CDR2: MGHRA and YSYEKL.

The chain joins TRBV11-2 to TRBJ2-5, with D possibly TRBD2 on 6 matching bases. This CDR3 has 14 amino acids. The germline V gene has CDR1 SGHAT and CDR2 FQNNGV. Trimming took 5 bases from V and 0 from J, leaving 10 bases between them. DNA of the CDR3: TGTGCCAGCAGCCATCTAGCGAACCAAGAGACCCAGTACTTC. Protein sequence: CASSHLANQETQYF. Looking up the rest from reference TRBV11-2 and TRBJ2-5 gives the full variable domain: EAGVAQSPRYKIIEKRQSVAFWCNPISGHATLYWYQQILGQGPKLLIQFQNNGVVDDSQLPKDRFSAERLKGVDSTLKIQPAKLEDSAVYLCASSHLANQETQYFGPGTRLLVL.

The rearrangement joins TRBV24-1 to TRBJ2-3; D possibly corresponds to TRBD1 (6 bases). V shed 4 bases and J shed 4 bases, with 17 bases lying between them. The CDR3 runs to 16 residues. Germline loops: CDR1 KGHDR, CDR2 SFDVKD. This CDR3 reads CATSEPQGSVADTQYF. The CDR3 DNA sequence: TGTGCCACCAGTGAACCCCAGGGGTCGGTGGCAGATACGCAGTATTTT.

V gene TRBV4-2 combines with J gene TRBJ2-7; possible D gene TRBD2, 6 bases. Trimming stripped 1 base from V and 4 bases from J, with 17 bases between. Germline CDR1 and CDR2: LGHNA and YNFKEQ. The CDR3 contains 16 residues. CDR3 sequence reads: CASSQGPRGEEYEQYF. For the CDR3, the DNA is TGTGCCAGCAGCCAAGGGCCCCGCGGGGAGGAATACGAGCAGTACTTC.

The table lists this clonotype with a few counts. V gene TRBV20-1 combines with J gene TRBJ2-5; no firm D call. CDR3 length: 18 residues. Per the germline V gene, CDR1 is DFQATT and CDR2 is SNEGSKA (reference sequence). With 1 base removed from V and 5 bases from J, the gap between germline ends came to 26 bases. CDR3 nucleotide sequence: TGCAGTGCTAGAGCCTTATTCCCAGATAAGGGCGGATTGGAGACCCAGTACTTC. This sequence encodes CSARALFPDKGGLETQYF.

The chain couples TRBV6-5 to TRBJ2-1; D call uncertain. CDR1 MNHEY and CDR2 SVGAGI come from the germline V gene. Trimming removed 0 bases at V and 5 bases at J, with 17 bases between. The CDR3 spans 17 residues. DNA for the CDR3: TGTGCCAGCAGTTACTCGACGCCGAAGGGTAGGAACAATGAGCAGTTCTTC. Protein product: CASSYSTPKGRNNEQFF.

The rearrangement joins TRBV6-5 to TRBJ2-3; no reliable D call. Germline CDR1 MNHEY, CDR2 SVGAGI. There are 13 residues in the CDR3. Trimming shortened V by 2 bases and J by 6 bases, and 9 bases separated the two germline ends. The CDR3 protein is CASSYKSRDTQYF. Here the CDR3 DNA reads TGTGCCAGCAGTTACAAGTCACGTGATACGCAGTATTTT.

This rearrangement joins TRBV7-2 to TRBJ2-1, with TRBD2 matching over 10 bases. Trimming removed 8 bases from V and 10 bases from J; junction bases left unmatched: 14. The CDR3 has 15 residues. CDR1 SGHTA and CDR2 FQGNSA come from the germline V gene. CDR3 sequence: CASATMGSGGEEQFF. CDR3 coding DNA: TGTGCCAGCGCAACAATGGGCAGCGGGGGGGAGGAGCAGTTCTTC. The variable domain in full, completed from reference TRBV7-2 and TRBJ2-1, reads GAGVSQSPSNKVTEKGKDVELRCDPISGHTALYWYRQSLGQGLEFLIYFQGNSAPDKSGLPSDRFSAERTGGSVSTLTIQRTQQEDSAVYLCASATMGSGGEEQFFGPGTRLTVL.

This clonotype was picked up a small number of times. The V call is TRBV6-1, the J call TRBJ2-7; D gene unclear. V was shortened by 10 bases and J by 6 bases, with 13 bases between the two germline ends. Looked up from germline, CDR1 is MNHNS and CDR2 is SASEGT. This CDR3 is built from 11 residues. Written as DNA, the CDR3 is TGTGCCACTAGTAATGGGCTCGAGCAGTACTTC. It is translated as CATSNGLEQYF.

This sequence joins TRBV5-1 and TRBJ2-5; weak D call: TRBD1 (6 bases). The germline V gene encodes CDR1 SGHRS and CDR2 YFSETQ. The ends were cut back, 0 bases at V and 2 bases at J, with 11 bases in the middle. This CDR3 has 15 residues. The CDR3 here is CASSLAPQGQETQYF. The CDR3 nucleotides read TGCGCCAGCAGCTTGGCCCCACAGGGTCAAGAGACCCAGTACTTC.

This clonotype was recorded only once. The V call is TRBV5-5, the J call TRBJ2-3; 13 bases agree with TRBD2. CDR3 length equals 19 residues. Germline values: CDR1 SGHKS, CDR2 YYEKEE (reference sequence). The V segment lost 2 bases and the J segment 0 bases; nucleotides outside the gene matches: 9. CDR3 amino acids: CASSFRLAGGQRSTDTQYF. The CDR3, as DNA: TGTGCCAGCAGCTTTCGACTAGCGGGGGGCCAGAGGAGCACAGATACGCAGTATTTT.

CDR3 in amino acids: CASSSPGQGGQQYF. CDR3 nucleotide sequence: TGTGCCAGCAGCTCACCGGGACAGGGAGGCCAGCAGTACTTC. The gene calls are TRBV6-1 and TRBJ2-4; 9 positions match TRBD1. In germline, CDR1 is MNHNS, CDR2 SASEGT. V lost 6 bases and J lost 13; bases outside the gene matches: 13. The CDR3 loop spans 14 amino acids.

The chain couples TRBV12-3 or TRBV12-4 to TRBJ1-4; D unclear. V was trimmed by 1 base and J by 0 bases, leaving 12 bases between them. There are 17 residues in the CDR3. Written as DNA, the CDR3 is TGTGCCAGCAGTTTAGACGGCAGCTTTGCAACTAATGAAAAACTGTTTTTT. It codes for CASSLDGSFATNEKLFF.

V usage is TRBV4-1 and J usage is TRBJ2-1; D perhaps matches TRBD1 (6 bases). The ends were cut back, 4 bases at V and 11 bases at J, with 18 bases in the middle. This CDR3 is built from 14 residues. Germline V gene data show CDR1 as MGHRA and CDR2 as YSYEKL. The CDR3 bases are TGCGCCAGCAGCCTAGGGACCACAGGGCCAAAGCAGTTCTTC. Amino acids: CASSLGTTGPKQFF.

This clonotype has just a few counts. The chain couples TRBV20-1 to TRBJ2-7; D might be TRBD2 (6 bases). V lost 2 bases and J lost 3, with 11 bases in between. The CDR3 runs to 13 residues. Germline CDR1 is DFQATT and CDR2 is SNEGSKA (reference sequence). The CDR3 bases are TGCAGTGCTAGAATGCGGGGCGACTACGAGCAGTACTTC. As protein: CSARMRGDYEQYF.

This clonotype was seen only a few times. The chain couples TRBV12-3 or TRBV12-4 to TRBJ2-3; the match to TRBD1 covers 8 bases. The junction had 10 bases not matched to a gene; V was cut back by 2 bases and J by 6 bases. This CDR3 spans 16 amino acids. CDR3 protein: CASSLQAGGNGDTQYF. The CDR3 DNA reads TGTGCCAGCAGTTTACAGGCAGGGGGCAACGGGGATACGCAGTATTTT.

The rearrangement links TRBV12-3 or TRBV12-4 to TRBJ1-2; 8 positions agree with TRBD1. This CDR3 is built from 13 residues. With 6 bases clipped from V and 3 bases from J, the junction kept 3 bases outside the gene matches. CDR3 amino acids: CASRTGVHYGYTF. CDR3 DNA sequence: TGTGCCAGCAGGACAGGGGTCCACTATGGCTACACCTTC.

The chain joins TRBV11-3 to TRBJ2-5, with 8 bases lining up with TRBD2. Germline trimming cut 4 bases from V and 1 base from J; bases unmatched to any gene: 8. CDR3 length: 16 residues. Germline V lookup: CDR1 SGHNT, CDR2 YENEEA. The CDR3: CASSSFKRGPQETQYF. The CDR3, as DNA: TGTGCCAGCAGCTCATTTAAGCGGGGGCCCCAAGAGACCCAGTACTTC.

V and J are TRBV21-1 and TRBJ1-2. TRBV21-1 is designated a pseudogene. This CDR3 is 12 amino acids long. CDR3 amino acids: CASSVRKDGYTF. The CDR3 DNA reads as TGTGCCAGCAGCGTACGAAAGGATGGCTACACCTTC.

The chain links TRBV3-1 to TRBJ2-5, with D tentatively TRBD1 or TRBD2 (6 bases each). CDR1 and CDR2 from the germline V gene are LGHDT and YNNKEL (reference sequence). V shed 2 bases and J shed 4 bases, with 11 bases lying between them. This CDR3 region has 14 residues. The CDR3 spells CASSQKQGGETQYF. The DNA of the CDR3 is TGTGCCAGCAGCCAAAAACAGGGAGGAGAGACCCAGTACTTC.

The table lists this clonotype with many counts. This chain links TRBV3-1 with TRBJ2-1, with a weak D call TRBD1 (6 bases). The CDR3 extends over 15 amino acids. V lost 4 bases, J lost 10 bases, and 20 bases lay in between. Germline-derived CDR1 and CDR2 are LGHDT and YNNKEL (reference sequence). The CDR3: CASSPSGAYRKEQFF. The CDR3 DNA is TGTGCCAGCAGCCCGTCAGGGGCCTACCGTAAAGAGCAGTTCTTC.

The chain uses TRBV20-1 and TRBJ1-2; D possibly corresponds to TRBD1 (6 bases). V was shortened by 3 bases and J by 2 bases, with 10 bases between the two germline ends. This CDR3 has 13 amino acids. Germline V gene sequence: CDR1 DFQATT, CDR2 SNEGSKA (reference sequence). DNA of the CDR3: TGCAGTGCTAGCAGTCAGGGGAACTATGGCTACACCTTC. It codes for CSASSQGNYGYTF.

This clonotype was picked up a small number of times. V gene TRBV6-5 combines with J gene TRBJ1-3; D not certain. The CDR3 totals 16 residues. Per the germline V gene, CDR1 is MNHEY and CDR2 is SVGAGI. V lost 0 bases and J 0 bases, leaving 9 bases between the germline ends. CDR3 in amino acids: CASSYSLAASGNTIYF. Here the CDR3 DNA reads TGTGCCAGCAGTTACTCGTTAGCAGCCTCTGGAAACACCATATATTTT.

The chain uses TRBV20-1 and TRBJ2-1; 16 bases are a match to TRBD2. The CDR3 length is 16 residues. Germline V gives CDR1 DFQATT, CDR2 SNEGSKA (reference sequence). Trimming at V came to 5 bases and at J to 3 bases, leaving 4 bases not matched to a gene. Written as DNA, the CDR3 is TGCAGTGCTCCGGGACTAGCGGGGGGGGTCTACAATGAGCAGTTCTTC. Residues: CSAPGLAGGVYNEQFF.

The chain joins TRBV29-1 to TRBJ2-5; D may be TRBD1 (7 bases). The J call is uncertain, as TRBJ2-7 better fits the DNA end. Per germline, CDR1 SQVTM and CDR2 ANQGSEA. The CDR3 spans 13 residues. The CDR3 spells CSVSRQGGCEQYF. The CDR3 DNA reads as TGCAGCGTTTCCAGACAGGGAGGCTGCGAGCAGTACTTC.

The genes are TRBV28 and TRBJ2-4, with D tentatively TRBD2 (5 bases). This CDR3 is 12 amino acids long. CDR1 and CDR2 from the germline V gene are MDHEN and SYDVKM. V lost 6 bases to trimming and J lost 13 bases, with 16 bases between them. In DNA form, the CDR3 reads TGTGCCAGCAGACGGGGTTCCTACAAGCAGTACTTC. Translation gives CASRRGSYKQYF. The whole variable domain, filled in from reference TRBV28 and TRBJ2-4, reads DVKVTQSSRYLVKRTGEKVFLECVQDMDHENMFWYRQDPGLGLRLIYFSYDVKMKEKGDIPEGYSVSREKKERFSLILESASTNQTSMYLCASRRGSYKQYFGAGTRLSVL.

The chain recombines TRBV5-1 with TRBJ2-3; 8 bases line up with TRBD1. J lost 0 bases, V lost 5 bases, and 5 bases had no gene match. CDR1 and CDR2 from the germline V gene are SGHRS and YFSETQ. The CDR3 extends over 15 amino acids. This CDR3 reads CASRGQVPSTDTQYF. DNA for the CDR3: TGCGCCAGCAGGGGACAGGTACCTAGCACAGATACGCAGTATTTT. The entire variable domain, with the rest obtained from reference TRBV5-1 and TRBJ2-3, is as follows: KAGVTQTPRYLIKTRGQQVTLSCSPISGHRSVSWYQQTPGQGLQFLFEYFSETQRNKGNFPGRFSGRQFSNSRSEMNVSTLELGDSALYLCASRGQVPSTDTQYFGPGTRLTVL.

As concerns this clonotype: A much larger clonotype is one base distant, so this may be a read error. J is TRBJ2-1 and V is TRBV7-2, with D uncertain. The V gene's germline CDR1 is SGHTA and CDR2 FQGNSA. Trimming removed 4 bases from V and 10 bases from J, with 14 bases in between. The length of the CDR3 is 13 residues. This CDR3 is CASSYRKPDEQFF. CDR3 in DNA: TGTGCCAGCAGCTATAGGAAACCCGACGAGCAGTTCTTC.

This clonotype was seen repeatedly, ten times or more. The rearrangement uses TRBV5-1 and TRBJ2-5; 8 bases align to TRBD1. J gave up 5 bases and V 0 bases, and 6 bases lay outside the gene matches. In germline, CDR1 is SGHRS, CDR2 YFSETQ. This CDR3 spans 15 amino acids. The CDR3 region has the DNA TGCGCCAGCAGCTTGGGAGGCAGGGGGCCGGAGACCCAGTACTTC. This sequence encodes CASSLGGRGPETQYF.